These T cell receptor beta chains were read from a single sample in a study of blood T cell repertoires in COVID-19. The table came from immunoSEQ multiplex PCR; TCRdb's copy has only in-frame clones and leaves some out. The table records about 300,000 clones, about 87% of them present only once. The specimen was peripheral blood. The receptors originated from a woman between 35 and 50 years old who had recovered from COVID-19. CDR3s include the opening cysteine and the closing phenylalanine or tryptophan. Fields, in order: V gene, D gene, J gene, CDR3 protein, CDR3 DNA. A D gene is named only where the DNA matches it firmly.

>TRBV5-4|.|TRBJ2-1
CASSLTRASGGEQFF
TGTGCCAGCAGCCTTACAAGGGCTTCGGGGGGCGAGCAGTTCTTC
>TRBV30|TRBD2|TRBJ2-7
CAWSVGLAYEQYF
TGTGCCTGGAGTGTAGGACTAGCGTACGAGCAGTACTTC
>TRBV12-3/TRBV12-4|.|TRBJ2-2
CASSPVYTGELFF
TGTGCCAGCAGTCCGGTTTACACCGGGGAGCTGTTTTTT
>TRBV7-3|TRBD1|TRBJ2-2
CASSSGPAGGFTGELFF
TGTGCCAGCAGCTCCGGGCCCGCAGGGGGTTTCACCGGGGAGCTGTTTTTT
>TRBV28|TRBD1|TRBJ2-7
CASTRDRGDSYEQYF
TGTGCCAGCACGCGGGACAGGGGGGACTCCTACGAGCAGTACTTC
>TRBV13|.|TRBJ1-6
CASSWGRVGSYNSPLHF
TGTGCCAGCAGCTGGGGCAGGGTTGGGTCCTATAATTCACCCCTCCACTTT
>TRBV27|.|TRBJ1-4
CASTPNGRAGGKLFF
TGTGCCAGCACACCCAACGGCCGAGCTGGCGGAAAACTGTTTTTT
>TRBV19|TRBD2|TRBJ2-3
CASMSGGSDTQYF
TGTGCCAGTATGAGCGGGGGCTCAGATACGCAGTATTTT
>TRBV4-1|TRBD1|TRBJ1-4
CASSQTGGVEKLFF
TGCGCCAGCAGCCAAACAGGGGGGGTTGAAAAACTGTTTTTT
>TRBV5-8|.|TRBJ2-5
CASSSGQRGVSRETQYF
TGTGCCAGCAGCTCCGGACAGAGAGGGGTGTCTCGGGAGACCCAGTACTTC
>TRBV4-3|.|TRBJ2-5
CASSQVASPYETQYF
TGCGCCAGCAGCCAAGTTGCTAGCCCGTATGAGACCCAGTACTTC
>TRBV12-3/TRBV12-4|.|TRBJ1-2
CASSLRGGSGYTF
TGTGCCAGCAGTTTACGGGGAGGGTCGGGCTACACCTTC
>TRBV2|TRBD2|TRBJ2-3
CASSGLEVADTQYF
TGTGCCAGTTCAGGACTAGAGGTGGCAGATACGCAGTATTTT
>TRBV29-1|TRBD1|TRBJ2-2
CSVWTGGLVGELFF
TGCAGCGTCTGGACAGGGGGCTTGGTCGGGGAGCTGTTTTTT
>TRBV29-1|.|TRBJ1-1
CSPSRTGTEAFF
TGCAGCCCCAGCCGTACGGGCACTGAAGCTTTCTTT
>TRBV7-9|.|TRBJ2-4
CASSRSSGGLVAKNIQYF
TGTGCCAGCAGCCGCTCGTCGGGGGGCCTAGTAGCCAAAAACATTCAGTACTTC
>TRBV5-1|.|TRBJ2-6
CASSPVGLSGANVLTF
TGCGCCAGCAGTCCGGTCGGTTTATCTGGGGCCAACGTCCTGACTTTC
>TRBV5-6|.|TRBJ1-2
CASSFAALNYGYTF
TGTGCCAGCAGCTTCGCTGCACTTAACTATGGCTACACCTTC
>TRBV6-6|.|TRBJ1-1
CASSYSYSTEAFF
TGTGCCAGCAGTTACTCGTATTCCACTGAAGCTTTCTTT
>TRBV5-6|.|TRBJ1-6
CASSYRTATYNSPLHF
TGTGCCAGCAGCTACCGGACAGCCACTTATAATTCACCCCTCCACTTT